One TCR beta chain is described in this entry. The data are from a study of blood T cell repertoires in COVID-19. About the research overall: T cells, B-cell-depleted T cells, or PBMCs provided the cDNA or gDNA that served as material.

This CDR3 region has 15 residues. The V segment lost 0 bases and the J segment 1 base; nucleotides outside the gene matches: 1. Germline CDR1 is SGDLS and CDR2 is YYNGEE. TCRdb's copy holds only in-frame clones and misses some; the assay was immunoSEQ multiplex PCR. The data contain about 350,000 clones, 88% of them singletons. The rearrangement joins TRBV9 to TRBJ2-7; 10 positions agree with TRBD1. The specimen sequenced was PBMCs or T cells enriched from blood (not recorded which). The TCR originated in a woman in her thirties who had been exposed to COVID-19. DNA for the CDR3: TGTGCCAGCAGCGTAGGACAGGGGGCATCCTACGAGCAGTACTTC. Its protein is CASSVGQGASYEQYF.